The 29 T cell receptor beta chains presented below share a single source sample, sequenced in a study of T cell repertoires in cytomegalovirus infection. Via MiXCR, TCRdb re-called the reads, giving one row per CDR3 protein. The table records roughly 500,000 distinct CDR3 sequences, roughly 10% of them present only once. Sample: PBMCs. The receptors were sampled from a human donor in good health (CMV status not recorded). Some clones in this sample may be carry-over from other donors' samples.

This clonotype has just a few counts. The CDR3 protein is CASTDPRQGQETQYF. CDR3 sequence (DNA): TGTGCCAGCACCGACCCGAGACAGGGACAAGAGACCCAGTACTTC. The chain links TRBV19 to TRBJ2-5, with 7 nucleotides matching TRBD1. V was pared by 9 bases and J by 2 bases, with 12 bases of the junction left unmatched. Germline CDR1 reads LNHDA; CDR2 reads SQIVND (reference sequence). The CDR3 spans 15 residues.

The chain couples TRBV28 to TRBJ2-1; 11 bases fit TRBD2. V lost 4 bases and J lost 7; bases outside the gene matches: 3. The CDR3 loop spans 14 amino acids. Germline V CDR1 and CDR2: MDHEN, SYDVKM. CDR3 nucleotide sequence: TGTGCCAGCAGTTATACTAGCGGGAGTAATGAGCAGTTCTTC. Translation gives CASSYTSGSNEQFF.

This clonotype was found many times. V usage is TRBV7-6 and J usage is TRBJ2-1; TRBD2 matches 8 bases. The trim removed 5 bases at V and 6 bases at J, leaving 9 bases unmatched. This CDR3 has 15 residues. Germline V CDR1 and CDR2: SGHVS, FNYEAQ. The CDR3 nucleotides read TGTGCCAGCAGCCCCGAAGCCGGGAGGGGCAATGAGCAGTTCTTC. It yields the protein CASSPEAGRGNEQFF.

This clonotype was detected ten times or more. V usage is TRBV5-1 and J usage is TRBJ2-2; D is unresolved. Germline CDR1 and CDR2: SGHRS and YFSETQ. This CDR3 region has 12 residues. Trimming removed 3 bases at V and 5 bases at J, with 5 bases between. The CDR3: CASSWGTGELFF. The CDR3, as DNA: TGCGCCAGCAGCTGGGGTACCGGGGAGCTGTTTTTT.

At least ten counts were recorded for this clonotype. The rearrangement links TRBV19 to TRBJ1-5; no firm D call. Between the trimmed V and J ends, which lost 3 bases and 6 bases, there was a span of 9 bases. This CDR3 is 13 amino acids long. The germline CDR1 and CDR2 sequences are LNHDA and SQIVND (reference sequence). The CDR3 DNA sequence: TGTGCCAGTAGTATCTATGGGGTTCAGCCCCAGCATTTT. It is translated as CASSIYGVQPQHF.

This clonotype was found many times. V usage is TRBV29-1 and J usage is TRBJ1-1; no definite D call. Germline V lookup: CDR1 SQVTM, CDR2 ANQGSEA. V lost 3 bases and J lost 1, with 12 bases in between. The length of the CDR3 is 14 residues. CDR3 amino acids: CSVDRRTSNTEAFF. In DNA form, the CDR3 reads TGCAGCGTTGATCGGCGTACATCGAACACTGAAGCTTTCTTT. The whole variable domain, filled in from reference TRBV29-1 and TRBJ1-1, reads SAVISQKPSRDICQRGTSLTIQCQVDSQVTMMFWYRQQPGQSLTLIATANQGSEATYESGFVIDKFPISRPNLTFSTLTVSNMSPEDSSIYLCSVDRRTSNTEAFFGQGTRLTVV.

At least ten counts were recorded for this clonotype. The J gene is TRBJ1-2, the V gene TRBV7-2; 9 positions agree with TRBD1. The germline gives CDR1 SGHTA, CDR2 FQGNSA. With V trimmed by 1 base and J by 0 bases, 6 bases remained unmatched. This CDR3 is 17 amino acids long. The CDR3 DNA sequence: TGTGCCAGCAGCTTAGGACAGGGGGGGTTAGCTAACTATGGCTACACCTTC. Amino acid sequence: CASSLGQGGLANYGYTF. Filled out from reference TRBV7-2 and TRBJ1-2, the complete variable domain reads GAGVSQSPSNKVTEKGKDVELRCDPISGHTALYWYRQSLGQGLEFLIYFQGNSAPDKSGLPSDRFSAERTGGSVSTLTIQRTQQEDSAVYLCASSLGQGGLANYGYTFGSGTRLTVV.

This clonotype turned up a few times. The V and J genes are TRBV19 and TRBJ1-5, with D perhaps matching TRBD1 (5 bases). The V end lost 6 bases, the J end lost 6 bases, and 12 bases lay between the germline ends. The germline gives CDR1 LNHDA, CDR2 SQIVND (reference sequence). This CDR3 is built from 13 residues. The CDR3 here is CASRAQGTQPQHF. The CDR3 DNA reads as TGTGCCAGTAGGGCCCAGGGAACTCAGCCCCAGCATTTT.

Concerning this clonotype: Given a much more abundant clone one base away, this may be a read error. Here the CDR3 DNA reads TGTGCCAGCAGCTCCGGACAGGTCGAGGGTGCAAAACTGTTTTTT. Amino acid sequence: CASSSGQVEGAKLFF. V is TRBV7-9 and J is TRBJ1-4; 7 nucleotides agree with TRBD1. The CDR3 covers 15 residues. V was pared by 4 bases and J by 10 bases, with 12 bases of the junction left unmatched. The germline V gene encodes CDR1 SEHNR and CDR2 FQNEAQ (reference sequence). The full variable domain, in which reference TRBV7-9 and TRBJ1-4 provide the parts outside the CDR3, is DTGVSQNPRHKITKRGQNVTFRCDPISEHNRLYWYRQTLGQGPEFLTYFQNEAQLEKSRLLSDRFSAERPKGSFSTLEIQRTEQGDSAMYLCASSSGQVEGAKLFFGSGTQLSVL.

There are many counts of this clonotype. The chain joins TRBV20-1 to TRBJ2-1; 10 nucleotides agree with TRBD2. Trimming at V came to 6 bases and at J to 8 bases, leaving 13 bases not matched to a gene. The germline gives CDR1 DFQATT, CDR2 SNEGSKA (reference sequence). This CDR3 region has 15 residues. CDR3 sequence: CSANAVLAGDYEQFF. The CDR3 region has the DNA TGCAGTGCGAATGCTGTGCTAGCGGGGGACTATGAGCAGTTCTTC.

The rearrangement links TRBV18 to TRBJ1-1; maybe TRBD1 (5 bases). This CDR3 spans 16 amino acids. Germline CDR1 KGHSH, CDR2 LQKENI. V lost 0 bases and J lost 2, with 13 bases in between. The CDR3 loop reads CASSPPRRGLNTEAFF. CDR3 nucleotides: TGTGCCAGCTCACCACCTAGGAGGGGCCTTAACACTGAAGCTTTCTTT.

This clonotype was counted at least ten times. This chain connects TRBV19 to TRBJ1-1; 7 bases are shared with TRBD1. The CDR3 consists of 15 residues. The trim removed 5 bases at V and 8 bases at J, leaving 14 bases unmatched. Germline CDR1 reads LNHDA; CDR2 reads SQIVND (reference sequence). CDR3 nucleotide sequence: TGTGCCAGTAGTTCTCGGACAGGCGAGAGCTTCGAAGCTTTCTTT. Translated, it gives CASSSRTGESFEAFF.

Ten or more counts support this clonotype. V gene TRBV6-1 combines with J gene TRBJ2-7, with a weak D call TRBD1 (5 bases). This CDR3 is 13 amino acids long. The germline gives CDR1 MNHNS, CDR2 SASEGT. V dropped 6 bases and J dropped 2 bases, with 11 bases sitting between them. CDR3 nucleotide sequence: TGTGCCAGCAGCCTCAGGGTTGCCTACGAGCAGTACTTC. Translating gives CASSLRVAYEQYF.

This clonotype was picked up many times. The chain carries TRBV2 and TRBJ1-5, with D possibly TRBD1 on 5 matching bases. This CDR3 spans 14 amino acids. Germline assignment: CDR1 SNHLY and CDR2 FYNNEI. V was cut by 2 bases and J by 5 bases, with 10 bases left in between. CDR3 nucleotide sequence: TGTGCCAGCAGTGAAACAGGTCGTTATCAGCCCCAGCATTTT. Translation gives CASSETGRYQPQHF.

In this sample, this clonotype turned up many times. The chain is built from TRBV6-1 and TRBJ2-5; 10 bases map to TRBD2. CDR1 is MNHNS, CDR2 SASEGT, per germline. J lost 9 bases, V lost 3 bases, and 10 bases had no gene match. The length of the CDR3 is 15 residues. CDR3 sequence (DNA): TGTGCCAGCAGTGATCGAGCGGGAGGGCCTCAGGCCCAGTACTTC. Protein sequence: CASSDRAGGPQAQYF.

This clonotype appeared many times. The chain combines TRBV27 with TRBJ2-2, with unresolved D. Germline loops: CDR1 MNHEY, CDR2 SMNVEV (reference sequence). This CDR3 comprises 15 residues. The ends were cut back, 6 bases at V and 8 bases at J, with 19 bases in the middle. CDR3 loop: CASSLLKGGPGELFF. The CDR3, as DNA: TGTGCCAGCAGCCTCTTGAAGGGTGGTCCGGGGGAGCTGTTTTTT.

This clonotype was seen ten or more times. The chain joins TRBV6-5 to TRBJ2-6; D remains ambiguous. This CDR3 comprises 14 residues. V was pared by 5 bases and J by 5 bases, with 10 bases between. The germline V gene encodes CDR1 MNHEY and CDR2 SVGAGI. The CDR3 protein is CASSTLLRANVLTF. CDR3 in DNA: TGTGCCAGCAGTACCCTACTCCGGGCCAACGTCCTGACTTTC.

This clonotype showed up many times. The chain combines TRBV12-3 or TRBV12-4 with TRBJ1-1, with unresolved D. The CDR3 length is 12 residues. Trimming pared 4 bases from V and 8 bases from J, leaving 11 bases between. The DNA of the CDR3 is TGTGCCAGCAGTTCAGGACTGGCCGAAGCTTTCTTT. It codes for CASSSGLAEAFF.

There are a few counts of this clonotype. The chain links TRBV20-1 to TRBJ1-2; D not resolved. This CDR3 is built from 12 residues. CDR1 DFQATT and CDR2 SNEGSKA come from the germline V gene (reference sequence). V lost 5 bases to trimming and J lost 7 bases, with 14 bases between them. The CDR3 DNA reads as TGCAGTGCTCAACCTGAAGGACGTGGCTACACCTTC. Translated, it gives CSAQPEGRGYTF.

The J gene is TRBJ2-1, the V gene TRBV10-3; 10 bases map to TRBD1. Losses at the gene ends were 4 bases for V and 7 bases for J; bases not matched to a gene: 7. CDR1 and CDR2 (germline): ENHRY, SYGVKD. This CDR3 spans 15 amino acids. The CDR3 here is CAISVRDRGGNEQFF. CDR3 sequence (DNA): TGTGCCATCAGTGTGAGGGACAGGGGAGGGAATGAGCAGTTCTTC.

This clonotype showed up many times. This rearrangement joins TRBV5-1 to TRBJ1-4; perhaps TRBD1 as D (5 bases). The ends were cut back, 4 bases at V and 0 bases at J, with 13 bases in the middle. Per germline, CDR1 SGHRS and CDR2 YFSETQ. The CDR3 has 16 residues. DNA for the CDR3: TGCGCCAGCAGCCCCGCGCCGACAGCAACTAATGAAAAACTGTTTTTT. It yields the protein CASSPAPTATNEKLFF.

This rearrangement joins TRBV6-2 or TRBV6-3 to TRBJ1-5, with 7 bases matching TRBD1. The germline V gene has CDR1 MNHEY and CDR2 SVGEGT. The CDR3 consists of 16 residues. Unmatched junction bases numbered 7, after V lost 2 bases and J lost 3 bases. CDR3 nucleotides: TGTGCCAGCAGTTACCCCGACAGGGCTATCAATCAGCCCCAGCATTTT. This encodes CASSYPDRAINQPQHF.

This clonotype was detected many times. Here the CDR3 DNA reads TGCAGCGTTGAAGGGCCAAAGGGGACTAGCGGCACAGATACGCAGTATTTT. Encoded protein: CSVEGPKGTSGTDTQYF. The V and J genes are TRBV29-1 and TRBJ2-3, with 10 bases fitting TRBD2. V shed 1 base and J 1 base; nucleotides not matched to a gene: 8. CDR1 and CDR2 (germline): SQVTM, ANQGSEA. The CDR3 runs 17 residues.

This clonotype has at least ten counts. The chain uses TRBV7-2 and TRBJ1-2, with D maybe TRBD1 (5 bases). V lost 0 bases to trimming and J lost 5 bases, with 10 bases between them. Germline V gene data show CDR1 as SGHTA and CDR2 as FQGNSA. CDR3 length: 14 residues. The CDR3 DNA follows: TGTGCCAGCAGCTTAGCCCCGGAGGGGTATGGCTACACCTTC. It encodes CASSLAPEGYGYTF.

This clonotype was picked up many times. The chain employs TRBV7-8 and TRBJ2-3; tentatively, D is TRBD1 or TRBD2 (6 bases each). The CDR3 has 16 amino acids. Germline V CDR1 and CDR2: SGHVS, FQNEAQ. V dropped 4 bases and J dropped 5 bases, with 19 bases sitting between them. The CDR3 here is CASSSGGTGLEDTQYF. CDR3 coding DNA: TGTGCCAGCAGCTCCGGGGGAACAGGGCTGGAAGATACGCAGTATTTT.

This clonotype was seen many times. CDR3 nucleotide sequence: TGTGCCAGCAGTTTATCGGAGCAGGATACGCAGTATTTT. It codes for CASSLSEQDTQYF. This chain connects TRBV27 to TRBJ2-3; D uncertain. There are 13 residues in the CDR3. Germline assignment: CDR1 MNHEY and CDR2 SMNVEV (reference sequence). V was shortened by 0 bases and J by 6 bases, with 7 bases between the two germline ends.

This clonotype was seen repeatedly, ten times or more. This sequence joins TRBV7-3 and TRBJ2-7, with 11 bases matching TRBD1. Germline trimming cut 4 bases from V and 5 bases from J; bases unmatched to any gene: 4. This CDR3 comprises 14 residues. CDR1 SGHTA and CDR2 FQGTGA come from the germline V gene. CDR3 nucleotide sequence: TGTGCCAGCAGCTCCCGGACAGGGGGCCACGAGCAGTACTTC. Translated: CASSSRTGGHEQYF.

In its sample, this clonotype was seen a few times. V usage is TRBV20-1 and J usage is TRBJ2-2; the match to TRBD2 covers 10 bases. Germline values: CDR1 DFQATT, CDR2 SNEGSKA (reference sequence). Unmatched junction bases numbered 4, after V lost 0 bases and J lost 6 bases. The CDR3 has 15 amino acids. The CDR3 sequence is CSAREGTSVSGELFF. The CDR3 region has the DNA TGCAGTGCTAGAGAAGGGACTAGCGTATCCGGGGAGCTGTTTTTT.

The chain is built from TRBV7-9 and TRBJ2-7; TRBD2 agrees at 7 bases. V was clipped by 2 bases and J by 0 bases; unmatched bases: 7. The CDR3 length is 16 residues. Germline-derived CDR1 and CDR2 are SEHNR and FQNEAQ (reference sequence). CDR3 nucleotides: TGTGCCAGCAGCTTACCACCCCGGACTAGCTCCTACGAGCAGTACTTC. Its translation: CASSLPPRTSSYEQYF.